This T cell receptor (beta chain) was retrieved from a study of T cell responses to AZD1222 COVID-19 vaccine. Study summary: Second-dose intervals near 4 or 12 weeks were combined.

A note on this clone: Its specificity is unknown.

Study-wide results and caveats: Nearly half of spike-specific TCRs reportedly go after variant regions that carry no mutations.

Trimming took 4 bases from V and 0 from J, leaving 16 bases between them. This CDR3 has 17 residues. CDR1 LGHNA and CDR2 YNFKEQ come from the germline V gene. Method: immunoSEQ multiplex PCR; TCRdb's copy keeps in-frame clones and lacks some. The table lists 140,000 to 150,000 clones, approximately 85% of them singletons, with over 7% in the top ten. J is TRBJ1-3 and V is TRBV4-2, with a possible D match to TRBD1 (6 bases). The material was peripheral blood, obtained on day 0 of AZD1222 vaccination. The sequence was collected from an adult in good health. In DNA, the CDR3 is TGTGCCAGCAGCCTACAAATTCGACAGGACTCTGGAAACACCATATATTTT. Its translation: CASSLQIRQDSGNTIYF.